The 24 T cell receptor beta chains in this list originate from one sample, sequenced in a study of blood T cells in healthy people across ages. A sample-barcoded 5' primer and a J-beta primer mix were used in a second PCR of about 7 to 11 cycles. From the 5' RACE reads, TCRdb called clonotypes with MiXCR, one entry per CDR3 protein. The sample records fewer than 800,000 distinct CDR3 sequences, approximately 50% being singletons. The sequencing sample was made of blood. The receptors stem from an older woman in good health.

This clonotype was counted between two and nine times. This chain links TRBV27 with TRBJ1-6, with D possibly being TRBD1 (5 bases). The CDR3 consists of 17 residues. V was clipped by 1 base and J by 0 bases, with 10 bases between them. CDR1 MNHEY and CDR2 SMNVEV come from the germline V gene (reference sequence). This chain's CDR3 is CASSLYGASSYNSPLHF. The CDR3 DNA reads TGTGCCAGCAGTTTATACGGGGCTAGCTCCTATAATTCACCCCTCCACTTT.

The rearrangement joins TRBV7-3 to TRBJ1-1, with D possibly being TRBD1 (6 bases). The CDR3 is 13 amino acids. Per the germline V gene, CDR1 is SGHTA and CDR2 is FQGTGA. The ends were cut back, 4 bases at V and 8 bases at J, with 14 bases in the middle. The CDR3 region is CASSSGQRGEAFF. The CDR3 DNA reads as TGTGCCAGCAGCTCCGGACAGCGAGGGGAAGCTTTCTTT. The full variable domain, its missing parts supplied by reference TRBV7-3 and TRBJ1-1, is GAGVSQTPSNKVTEKGKYVELRCDPISGHTALYWYRQSLGQGPEFLIYFQGTGAADDSGLPNDRFFAVRPEGSVSTLKIQRTERGDSAVYLCASSSGQRGEAFFGQGTRLTVV.

The CDR3 DNA reads TGCAGCGTGGCAGGTATCTCTGGGGCCAACGTCCTGACTTTC. The encoded protein is CSVAGISGANVLTF. This sequence joins TRBV29-1 and TRBJ2-6, with D unresolved. Germline CDR1 SQVTM, CDR2 ANQGSEA. This CDR3 is built from 14 residues. V lost 6 bases, J lost 0 bases, and 9 bases lay in between.

This rearrangement joins TRBV5-1 to TRBJ2-3; D is tentatively TRBD1 or TRBD2 (5 bases each). The V end lost 4 bases, the J end lost 11 bases, and 20 bases lay between the germline ends. The CDR3 consists of 14 residues. Per the germline V gene, CDR1 is SGHRS and CDR2 is YFSETQ. For the CDR3, the DNA is TGCGCCAGCAGCCTGGGGAGTGAGGGGTGGGAGCAGTATTTT. Residues: CASSLGSEGWEQYF. The variable domain in full, with the rest retrieved from reference TRBV5-1 and TRBJ2-3, is KAGVTQTPRYLIKTRGQQVTLSCSPISGHRSVSWYQQTPGQGLQFLFEYFSETQRNKGNFPGRFSGRQFSNSRSEMNVSTLELGDSALYLCASSLGSEGWEQYFGPGTRLTVL.

The chain carries TRBV20-1 and TRBJ2-1; the match to TRBD2 covers 14 bases. Germline CDR1 reads DFQATT; CDR2 reads SNEGSKA (reference sequence). The trim removed 4 bases at V and 9 bases at J, leaving 5 bases unmatched. This CDR3 has 14 amino acids. CDR3 in DNA: TGCAGTGCTACGGGACTAGCGGGAGCGATTGAGCAGTTCTTC. Translated: CSATGLAGAIEQFF.

To note about this clonotype: This may arise from a read error, as a much more abundant clone is one base away. The CDR3 here is CSVDFPSRQWYF. The CDR3 nucleotides are TGCAGCGTTGATTTCCCTAGCAGGCAGTGGTACTTC. The V gene is TRBV29-1, the J gene TRBJ2-4; D might be TRBD2 (5 bases). The CDR3 runs 12 residues. Germline V gene sequence: CDR1 SQVTM, CDR2 ANQGSEA. The ends were cut back, 3 bases at V and 15 bases at J, with 18 bases in the middle. Using reference TRBV29-1 and TRBJ2-4 for the parts outside the CDR3, the full variable domain is SAVISQKPSRDICQRGTSLTIQCQVDSQVTMMFWYRQQPGQSLTLIATANQGSEATYESGFVIDKFPISRPNLTFSTLTVSNMSPEDSSIYLCSVDFPSRQWYFGAGTRLSVL.

The sample holds a few counts of this clonotype. This rearrangement joins TRBV4-2 to TRBJ2-3; 8 bases fit TRBD2. CDR3 length equals 16 residues. Germline-derived CDR1 and CDR2 are LGHNA and YNFKEQ. V lost 3 bases to trimming and J lost 2 bases; unmatched junction nucleotides: 7. CDR3 region: CASSQGTSLDTDTQYF. Written as DNA, the CDR3 is TGTGCCAGCAGCCAGGGGACTAGTCTGGACACAGATACGCAGTATTTT.

A word on this clonotype: Given a much more abundant clone one base away, this may be a read error. This chain connects TRBV6-2 or TRBV6-3 to TRBJ2-7; D is uncertain. The CDR3 loop spans 14 amino acids. Trimming removed 6 bases at V and 4 bases at J, with 16 bases between. CDR1 and CDR2 from the germline V gene are MNHEY and SVGEGT. CDR3 sequence: CASRSSLASYEQYF. CDR3 bases: TGTGCCAGCAGAAGCTCGCTCGCCTCTTACGAGCAGTACTTC.

The V call is TRBV11-2, the J call TRBJ2-5; 8 bases are shared with TRBD1. Germline trimming cut 5 bases from V and 1 base from J; bases unmatched to any gene: 9. Per the germline V gene, CDR1 is SGHAT and CDR2 is FQNNGV. This CDR3 has 16 amino acids. CDR3: CASSMRTGHFQETQYF. CDR3 nucleotide sequence: TGTGCCAGCAGCATGCGGACAGGGCACTTCCAAGAGACCCAGTACTTC.

This clonotype was detected a few times. The rearrangement uses TRBV4-3 and TRBJ2-1; the match to TRBD2 covers 9 bases. CDR1 is LGHNA, CDR2 YSLEER, per germline. With 4 bases clipped from V and 6 bases from J, the junction kept 7 bases outside the gene matches. The CDR3 contains 15 residues. CDR3 protein: CASSRSWTSANEQFF. The DNA for the CDR3 is TGCGCCAGCAGCCGATCCTGGACTAGCGCCAATGAGCAGTTCTTC.

To note about this clonotype: At one of its ends the junction is not consistent with the germline gene, which may arise from a read error. This chain links TRBV4-1 with TRBJ2-3; 8 bases fit TRBD1. The germline CDR1 and CDR2 sequences are MGHRA and YSYEKL. This CDR3 is built from 16 residues. The CDR3 spells CASSPQPGQVTNTQYF. The DNA for the CDR3 is TGCGCCAGCAGCCCCCAACCGGGACAGGTCACAAATACGCAGTATTTT.

The gene calls are TRBV3-1 and TRBJ1-2; maybe TRBD1 (6 bases). V was trimmed by 3 bases and J by 7 bases, leaving 18 bases between them. The CDR3 is made up of 15 amino acids. Per the germline V gene, CDR1 is LGHDT and CDR2 is YNNKEL (reference sequence). Here the CDR3 reads CASSQSQGNPGGYTF. The DNA of the CDR3 is TGTGCCAGCAGCCAGAGTCAGGGGAACCCGGGTGGCTACACCTTC.

J is TRBJ2-3 and V is TRBV20-1; 8 nucleotides line up with TRBD2. Germline values: CDR1 DFQATT, CDR2 SNEGSKA (reference sequence). V lost 6 bases to trimming and J lost 3 bases; unmatched junction nucleotides: 8. The CDR3 is 14 amino acids. The DNA of the CDR3 is TGCAGTGCGGCGGCCCCGGGGGGGACAGATACGCAGTATTTT. This codes for CSAAAPGGTDTQYF.

This clonotype showed up just once. The V call is TRBV27, the J call TRBJ2-1; 14 bases line up with TRBD2. The CDR3 has 16 amino acids. The trim removed 5 bases at V and 6 bases at J, leaving 6 bases unmatched. Germline CDR1 MNHEY, CDR2 SMNVEV (reference sequence). CDR3 in DNA: TGTGCCAGCAGTGAGCGGGGGACTAGCGGGGGCAATGAGCAGTTCTTC. It yields the protein CASSERGTSGGNEQFF.

V and J are TRBV28 and TRBJ2-1; possibly TRBD1 for D (7 bases). The V gene lost 6 bases and the J gene lost 7 bases, with 13 bases spanning the gap. The CDR3 covers 13 residues. Germline V lookup: CDR1 MDHEN, CDR2 SYDVKM. The DNA of the CDR3 is TGTGCCAGCAGGGGGGGACAGAGGAATGAGCAGTTCTTC. It encodes CASRGGQRNEQFF.

This chain links TRBV28 with TRBJ2-1; D may correspond to TRBD1 or TRBD2 (5 bases each). The CDR3 length is 18 residues. Germline V gives CDR1 MDHEN, CDR2 SYDVKM. V shed 3 bases and J shed 13 bases, with 31 bases lying between them. CDR3 residues: CASSLPPYRDAGGETQFF. The DNA for the CDR3 is TGTGCCAGCAGTTTGCCCCCGTACCGGGACGCCGGTGGAGAGACCCAGTTCTTC. Full variable domain (missing parts from reference TRBV28 and TRBJ2-1): DVKVTQSSRYLVKRTGEKVFLECVQDMDHENMFWYRQDPGLGLRLIYFSYDVKMKEKGDIPEGYSVSREKKERFSLILESASTNQTSMYLCASSLPPYRDAGGETQFFGPGTRLTVL.

This clonotype has only a few counts. The J gene is TRBJ2-1, the V gene TRBV5-1; tentatively, D is TRBD1 (6 bases). The length of the CDR3 is 14 residues. Germline loops: CDR1 SGHRS, CDR2 YFSETQ. Trimming shortened V by 4 bases and J by 8 bases, and 16 bases separated the two germline ends. The CDR3 sequence: CASSPVTGFDEQFF. The CDR3 bases are TGCGCCAGCAGCCCGGTAACAGGGTTCGATGAGCAGTTCTTC. Variable domain in full (rest from reference TRBV5-1 and TRBJ2-1): KAGVTQTPRYLIKTRGQQVTLSCSPISGHRSVSWYQQTPGQGLQFLFEYFSETQRNKGNFPGRFSGRQFSNSRSEMNVSTLELGDSALYLCASSPVTGFDEQFFGPGTRLTVL.

J is TRBJ1-1 and V is TRBV29-1; D is ambiguous. The CDR3 has 15 residues. CDR1 and CDR2 from the germline V gene are SQVTM and ANQGSEA. Between the trimmed V and J ends, which lost 7 bases and 0 bases, there was a span of 18 bases. The CDR3 DNA follows: TGCAGCGCCCGAGACGCCCCACTTCTGAACACTGAAGCTTTCTTT. Its protein is CSARDAPLLNTEAFF.

This rearrangement joins TRBV20-1 to TRBJ2-7; 9 bases are shared with TRBD1. The CDR3 spans 13 residues. Germline-derived CDR1 and CDR2 are DFQATT and SNEGSKA (reference sequence). The CDR3, as DNA: TGCAGCTTCCGGACAGGGGCTACCTACGAGCAGTACTTC. It translates to CSFRTGATYEQYF.

This clonotype was counted between two and nine times. The V and J genes are TRBV14 and TRBJ1-2; D is perhaps TRBD1 (5 bases). CDR3 length: 16 residues. Germline CDR1 SGHDN, CDR2 FVKESK. Deletions cut 1 base from V and 4 bases from J, with 16 bases between. This CDR3 reads CASSQGLGPQAYGYTF. The CDR3 region has the DNA TGTGCCAGCAGCCAAGGCTTGGGGCCACAGGCCTATGGCTACACCTTC. Using reference TRBV14 and TRBJ1-2 for the parts outside the CDR3, the full variable domain is EAGVTQFPSHSVIEKGQTVTLRCDPISGHDNLYWYRRVMGKEIKFLLHFVKESKQDESGMPNNRFLAERTGGTYSTLKVQPAELEDSGVYFCASSQGLGPQAYGYTFGSGTRLTVV.

The V gene is TRBV4-1, the J gene TRBJ2-3, with D tentatively TRBD2 (6 bases). The V gene lost 1 base and the J gene lost 6 bases, with 8 bases spanning the gap. This CDR3 is 13 amino acids long. Germline lookup yields CDR1 MGHRA and CDR2 YSYEKL. CDR3 coding DNA: TGCGCCAGCAGCCAAGTGGGACTCGATACGCAGTATTTT. It is translated as CASSQVGLDTQYF.

This sequence joins TRBV7-6 and TRBJ2-5; D is ambiguous. The CDR3 contains 14 residues. The germline V gene has CDR1 SGHVS and CDR2 FNYEAQ. V was clipped by 5 bases and J by 3 bases, with 13 bases between them. CDR3 in DNA: TGTGCCAGCAGCCCCCGGTCCCCTAAAGAGACCCAGTACTTC. This sequence encodes CASSPRSPKETQYF.

The V call is TRBV4-2, the J call TRBJ2-7; tentative D call: TRBD2 (6 bases). Germline V gene lookup returns CDR1 LGHNA and CDR2 YNFKEQ. This CDR3 is 15 amino acids long. The V end was cut by 0 bases, the J end by 7 bases, with 16 bases between. The CDR3 reads CASSQDYGLLGEQYF. The CDR3 DNA is TGTGCCAGCAGCCAAGATTACGGACTACTAGGGGAGCAGTACTTC.

About this clonotype itself: The junction differs from germline at one of its ends, possibly a read error. The chain has TRBV20-1 and TRBJ2-3; 9 bases align to TRBD2. Germline lookup yields CDR1 DFQATT and CDR2 SNEGSKA (reference sequence). The CDR3 consists of 13 residues. The CDR3 DNA reads TGCAGTCGGCGGGAGGGACCAACGGATATGCAGTATTTT. Amino acids: CSRREGPTDMQYF.